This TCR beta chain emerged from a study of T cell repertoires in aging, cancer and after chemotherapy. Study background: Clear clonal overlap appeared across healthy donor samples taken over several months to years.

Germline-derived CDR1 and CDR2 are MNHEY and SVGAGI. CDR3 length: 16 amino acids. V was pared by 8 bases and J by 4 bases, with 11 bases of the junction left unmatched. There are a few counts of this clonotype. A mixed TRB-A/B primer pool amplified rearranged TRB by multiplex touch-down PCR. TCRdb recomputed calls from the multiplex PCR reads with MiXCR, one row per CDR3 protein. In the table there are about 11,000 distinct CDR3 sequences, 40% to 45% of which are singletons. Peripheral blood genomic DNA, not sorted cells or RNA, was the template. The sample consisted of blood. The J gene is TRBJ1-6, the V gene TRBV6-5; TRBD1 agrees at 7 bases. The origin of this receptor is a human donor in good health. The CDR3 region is CASVSNAGQYNSPLHF. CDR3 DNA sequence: TGTGCCAGCGTCTCTAACGCGGGACAGTATAATTCACCCCTCCACTTT.